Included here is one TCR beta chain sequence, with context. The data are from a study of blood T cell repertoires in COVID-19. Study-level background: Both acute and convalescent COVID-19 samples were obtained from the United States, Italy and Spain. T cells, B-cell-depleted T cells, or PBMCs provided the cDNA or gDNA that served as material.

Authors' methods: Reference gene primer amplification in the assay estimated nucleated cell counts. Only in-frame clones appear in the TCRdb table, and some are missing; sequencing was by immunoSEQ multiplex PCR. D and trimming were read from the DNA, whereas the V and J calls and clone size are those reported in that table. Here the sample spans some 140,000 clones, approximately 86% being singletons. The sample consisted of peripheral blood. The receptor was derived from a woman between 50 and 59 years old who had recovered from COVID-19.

CDR3 bases: TGTGCCGTCACAGGAGGGGCAGCGTCATTCTATGGCTACACCTTC. It specifies CAVTGGAASFYGYTF. This chain links TRBV19 with TRBJ1-2; a possible D gene is TRBD1 (5 bases). The germline CDR1 and CDR2 sequences are LNHDA and SQIVND (reference sequence). This CDR3 region has 15 residues. V dropped 11 bases and J dropped 4 bases, with 23 bases sitting between them.